This passage covers 18 T cell receptor beta chains from one sample sequenced in a study of blood T cell repertoires in COVID-19. The table came from immunoSEQ multiplex PCR; TCRdb's copy has only in-frame clones and leaves some out. Of 160,000 or so clones in the sample, roughly 82% were seen once. The sample consisted of PBMCs or T cells enriched from blood (not recorded which). Every receptor here comes from a man aged 50 to 60 who had recovered from COVID-19.

The gene calls are TRBV5-6 and TRBJ2-7; 10 positions match TRBD1. The ends lost 3 bases at V and 7 bases at J; junction bases unmatched: 7. The germline V gene has CDR1 SGHDT and CDR2 YYEEEE. The CDR3 has 14 residues. CDR3 loop: CASSYRDRGKEQYF. CDR3 nucleotides: TGTGCCAGCAGCTACCGGGACAGGGGCAAAGAGCAGTACTTC. The full variable domain, with the rest looked up from reference TRBV5-6 and TRBJ2-7, is DAGVTQSPTHLIKTRGQQVTLRCSPKSGHDTVSWYQQALGQGPQFIFQYYEEEERQRGNFPDRFSGHQFPNYSSELNVNALLLGDSALYLCASSYRDRGKEQYFGPGTRLTVT.

This chain joins TRBV6-5 and TRBJ2-1, with D tentatively TRBD2 (5 bases). V dropped 0 bases and J dropped 9 bases, with 6 bases sitting between them. Per the germline V gene, CDR1 is MNHEY and CDR2 is SVGAGI. The CDR3 extends over 12 amino acids. In nucleotides, the CDR3 is TGTGCCAGCAGTTACTCTCGGGGTGAGCAGTTCTTC. Translated: CASSYSRGEQFF.

The CDR3 DNA reads TGTGCCAGCAGCTCCGGGACAGGCTCTTATGGCTACACCTTC. Amino acid sequence: CASSSGTGSYGYTF. The V and J genes are TRBV7-2 and TRBJ1-2, with 8 bases matching TRBD1. CDR1 is SGHTA and CDR2 is FQGNSA in the germline V gene. The CDR3 contains 14 residues. Unmatched junction bases numbered 6, after V lost 4 bases and J lost 5 bases.

V is TRBV28 and J is TRBJ2-2; tentative D call: TRBD2 (6 bases). The germline CDR1 and CDR2 sequences are MDHEN and SYDVKM. This CDR3 spans 16 amino acids. Trimming took 4 bases from V and 6 from J, leaving 18 bases between them. The DNA of the CDR3 is TGTGCCAGCAGTTCGTCCCGGGACTCTAGCGCCGGGGAGCTGTTTTTT. Encoded protein: CASSSSRDSSAGELFF.

The V call is TRBV10-3, the J call TRBJ1-5; weak D call: TRBD1 (6 bases). Per the germline V gene, CDR1 is ENHRY and CDR2 is SYGVKD. There are 14 residues in the CDR3. V was pared by 2 bases and J by 6 bases, with 11 bases between. In DNA form, the CDR3 reads TGTGCCATCAGTGAGGAACAGGGTAGTCAGCCCCAGCATTTT. It translates to CAISEEQGSQPQHF.

A single count supports this clone. The chain is built from TRBV7-6 and TRBJ1-5; 9 bases agree with TRBD1. The germline V gene has CDR1 SGHVS and CDR2 FNYEAQ. CDR3 length: 14 amino acids. The V segment lost 5 bases and the J segment 6 bases; nucleotides outside the gene matches: 5. This chain's CDR3 is CASSEDRGVQPQHF. The CDR3 DNA sequence: TGTGCCAGCAGCGAGGACAGGGGAGTTCAGCCCCAGCATTTT.

This chain connects TRBV11-2 to TRBJ1-2; D unclear. The CDR3 is made up of 15 amino acids. V was clipped by 7 bases and J by 4 bases, with 19 bases between them. Germline CDR1 SGHAT, CDR2 FQNNGV. Here the CDR3 DNA reads TGTGCCAGCACGTCCGCCGCCATCGGCGGCTATGGCTACACCTTC. Its protein product is CASTSAAIGGYGYTF.

The gene calls are TRBV4-1 and TRBJ2-7; D remains unclear. This CDR3 region has 13 residues. Per the germline V gene, CDR1 is MGHRA and CDR2 is YSYEKL. V shed 1 base and J shed 7 bases, with 11 bases lying between them. In DNA, the CDR3 is TGCGCCAGCAGCCAAGGACAAGGCCTAGAGCAGTACTTC. Translation gives CASSQGQGLEQYF.

This clone was observed a handful of times. The chain uses TRBV5-5 and TRBJ1-5, with 7 bases fitting TRBD1. Germline V gene data show CDR1 as SGHKS and CDR2 as YYEKEE (reference sequence). V lost 0 bases, J lost 5 bases, and 5 bases stayed unmatched. CDR3 size: 15 residues. For the CDR3, the DNA is TGTGCCAGCAGCTTGGACCCGACAGGGCATCAGCCCCAGCATTTT. It encodes CASSLDPTGHQPQHF.

V is TRBV6-6 and J is TRBJ2-7, with TRBD1 identical over 7 bases. The CDR3 length is 16 residues. Germline loops: CDR1 MNHNY, CDR2 SVGAGI (reference sequence). After removal of 10 bases from V and 3 bases from J, the junction contained 18 bases not matched to a gene. CDR3 nucleotides: TGTGCCACCAAGATGAACGACCGGGACAGAGACTACGAGCAGTACTTC. Its protein is CATKMNDRDRDYEQYF.

The rearrangement uses TRBV7-9 and TRBJ1-2; TRBD1 is a possible D gene (5 bases). This CDR3 has 13 amino acids. CDR1 and CDR2 from the germline V gene are SEHNR and FQNEAQ (reference sequence). V was cut by 0 bases and J by 8 bases, with 10 bases left in between. The CDR3 loop is CASSLAERGGYTF. CDR3 sequence (DNA): TGTGCCAGCAGCTTAGCGGAAAGGGGAGGCTACACCTTC.

The rearrangement uses TRBV3-1 (or the pseudogene TRBV3-2) and TRBJ2-5, with TRBD2 matching over 7 bases. Germline CDR1 is LGHDT and CDR2 is YNNKEL (reference sequence). The length of the CDR3 is 16 residues. Germline trimming cut 0 bases from V and 0 bases from J; bases unmatched to any gene: 4. The CDR3 reads CASSQDPAGHQETQYF. CDR3 in DNA: TGTGCCAGCAGCCAAGATCCAGCGGGGCACCAAGAGACCCAGTACTTC.

This clone was counted a few times. CDR3 coding DNA: TGTGCCAGCAGCAAAGGACGGAGTCCTAACACCGGGGAGCTGTTTTTT. It is translated as CASSKGRSPNTGELFF. The chain couples TRBV21-1 to TRBJ2-2; the table gives TRBD2 as D, unverified against the DNA. TRBV21-1 constitutes a pseudogene. The CDR3 runs to 16 residues.

The J gene is TRBJ1-6, the V gene TRBV5-4, with 9 bases lining up with TRBD1. From germline, CDR1 is SGHNT and CDR2 YYREEE (reference sequence). The CDR3 totals 14 residues. J was trimmed by 7 bases and V by 4 bases; bases with no gene match: 3. The CDR3 loop is CASSHDRGNSPLHF. CDR3 DNA sequence: TGTGCCAGCAGCCATGACAGGGGGAATTCACCCCTCCACTTT.

This chain uses TRBV19 with TRBJ2-5, with 7 bases identical to TRBD2. J gave up 5 bases and V 4 bases, and 10 bases lay outside the gene matches. The CDR3 has 15 residues. CDR1 is LNHDA, CDR2 SQIVND, per germline (reference sequence). The CDR3 loop reads CASSTGGGARETQYF. The CDR3 DNA reads TGTGCCAGTAGTACGGGGGGAGGGGCCCGGGAGACCCAGTACTTC.

The gene calls are TRBV5-1 and TRBJ1-1; 7 bases are shared with TRBD1. The CDR3 is made up of 14 amino acids. V lost 1 base, J lost 1 base, and 1 base stayed unmatched. The V gene's germline CDR1 is SGHRS and CDR2 YFSETQ. The CDR3 sequence: CASSLRTGNTEAFF. The CDR3 DNA sequence: TGCGCCAGCAGCTTGAGGACAGGGAACACTGAAGCTTTCTTT.

The chain joins TRBV7-9 to TRBJ1-2; perhaps TRBD1 as D (6 bases). Per the germline V gene, CDR1 is SEHNR and CDR2 is FQNEAQ (reference sequence). V lost 2 bases and J 4 bases, leaving 11 bases between the germline ends. This CDR3 is 14 amino acids long. CDR3 coding DNA: TGTGCCAGCAGCTTAATACAGGGCACCTATGGCTACACCTTC. Protein: CASSLIQGTYGYTF.

This chain connects TRBV10-2 to TRBJ2-1; TRBD2 agrees at 8 bases. The junction had 6 bases not matched to a gene; V was cut back by 3 bases and J by 8 bases. The CDR3 covers 14 residues. The germline V gene encodes CDR1 WSHSY and CDR2 SAAADI. CDR3 region: CASSDPGGRYEQFF. CDR3 DNA sequence: TGCGCCAGCAGTGACCCGGGGGGGCGTTATGAGCAGTTCTTC.